The following is a T cell receptor beta chain sequence with its context. What it binds is not known. 60 Vbeta and 13 Jbeta primers were used in PCR. Using immunoSEQ multiplex PCR, the repertoire was profiled, and TCRdb retains in-frame clones only, with some absent. The sample yields about 82,000 clones, around 70% seen once. Germline-derived CDR1 and CDR2 are MGHRA and YSYEKL. This CDR3 is 14 amino acids long. Trimming removed 5 bases at V and 6 bases at J, with 16 bases between. The data stem from a study of cytomegalovirus exposure and HLA in healthy donors. At the level of the study: From HLA-typed donors, an early data release held 70 million to 95 million unique TCRs. Most donors, 70% to 85% of a few hundred genotyped, fell in the Caucasian-associated ancestry cluster. Study-level findings and limits: According to reports, the classifier identified cytomegalovirus status with high specificity and sensitivity. When the data were analyzed later, several of the most significant clusters appeared to be linked to common viral pathogens.

The rearrangement uses TRBV4-1 and TRBJ1-1; tentatively, D is TRBD1 (6 bases). Sequenced sample: PBMCs. This receptor was identified in a man aged 40-55 years in good health and CMV-seropositive. The CDR3 spells CASSYSGTLAEAFF. For the CDR3, the DNA is TGCGCCAGCAGCTATTCCGGGACACTCGCTGAAGCTTTCTTT.